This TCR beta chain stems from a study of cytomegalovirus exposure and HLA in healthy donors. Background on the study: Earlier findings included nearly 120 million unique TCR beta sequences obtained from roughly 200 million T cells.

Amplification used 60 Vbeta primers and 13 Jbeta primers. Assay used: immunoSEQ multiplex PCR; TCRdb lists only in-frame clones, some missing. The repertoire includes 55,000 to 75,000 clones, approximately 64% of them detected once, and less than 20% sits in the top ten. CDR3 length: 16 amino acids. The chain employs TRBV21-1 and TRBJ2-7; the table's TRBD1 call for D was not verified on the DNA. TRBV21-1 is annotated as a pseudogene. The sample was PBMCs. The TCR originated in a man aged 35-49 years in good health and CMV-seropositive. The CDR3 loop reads CASSEQQVELVYEQYF. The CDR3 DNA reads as TGTGCCAGCAGCGAACAACAGGTCGAGCTGGTCTACGAGCAGTACTTC.